Sequencing of this T cell receptor (beta chain) was carried out in a study of OX40 agonist ivuxolimab in advanced cancers. Study as a whole: Clinicians treated patients with ivuxolimab, an agonistic anti-OX40 (CD134) antibody. Intravenous ivuxolimab was administered to patients every 2 weeks at 0.01 to 10 mg/kg. Three patients, one with hepatocellular carcinoma and two with cutaneous melanoma, responded partially. Study-wide points: Clonal expansion by week 6 occurred in CD4+ and CD8+ blood T cells (at 0.1 to 3.0 mg/kg).

Using immunoSEQ multiplex PCR, the repertoire was profiled, and TCRdb retains in-frame clones only, with some absent. The table lists around 40,000 clones, around four fifths of them singletons. Note on this clone: What it recognizes is unknown.

The receptor was derived from an adult with an advanced solid tumor such as melanoma, head and neck, liver or kidney cancer. Here the sequenced sample was CD4+ or CD8+ T cells sorted from blood, taken in a trial of the OX40 agonist ivuxolimab.

Written as DNA, the CDR3 is TGTGCCAGCAGTGACCGGGACAGGGGAGTTCGGGAGCAGTACTTC. Translating it yields CASSDRDRGVREQYF. The chain is built from TRBV2 and TRBJ2-7; 10 bases line up with TRBD1. The CDR3 covers 15 residues. V was pared by 3 bases and J by 7 bases, with 9 bases of the junction left unmatched. Germline lookup yields CDR1 SNHLY and CDR2 FYNNEI.